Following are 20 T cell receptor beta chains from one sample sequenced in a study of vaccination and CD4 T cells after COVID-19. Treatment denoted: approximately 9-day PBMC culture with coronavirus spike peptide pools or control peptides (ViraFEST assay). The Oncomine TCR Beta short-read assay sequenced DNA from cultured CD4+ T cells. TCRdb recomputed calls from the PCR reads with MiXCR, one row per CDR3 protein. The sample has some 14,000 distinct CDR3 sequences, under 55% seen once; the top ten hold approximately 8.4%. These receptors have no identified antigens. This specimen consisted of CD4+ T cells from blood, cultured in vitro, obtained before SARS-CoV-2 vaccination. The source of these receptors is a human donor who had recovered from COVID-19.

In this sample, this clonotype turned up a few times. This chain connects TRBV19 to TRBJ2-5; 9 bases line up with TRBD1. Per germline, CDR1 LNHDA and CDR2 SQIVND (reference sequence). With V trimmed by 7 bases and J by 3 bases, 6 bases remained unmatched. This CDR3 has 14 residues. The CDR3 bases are TGTGCCAGTACCGACGACAGGGGGAAAGAGACCCAGTACTTC. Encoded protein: CASTDDRGKETQYF. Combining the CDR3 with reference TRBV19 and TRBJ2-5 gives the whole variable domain DGGITQSPKYLFRKEGQNVTLSCEQNLNHDAMYWYRQDPGQGLRLIYYSQIVNDFQKGDIAEGYSVSREKKESFPLTVTSAQKNPTAFYLCASTDDRGKETQYFGPGTRLLVL.

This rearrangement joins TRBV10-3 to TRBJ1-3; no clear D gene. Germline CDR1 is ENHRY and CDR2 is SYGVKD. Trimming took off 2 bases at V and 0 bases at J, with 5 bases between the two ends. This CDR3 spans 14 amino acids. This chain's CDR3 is CAISEGISGNTIYF. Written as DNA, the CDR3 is TGTGCCATCAGTGAGGGGATCTCTGGAAACACCATATATTTT.

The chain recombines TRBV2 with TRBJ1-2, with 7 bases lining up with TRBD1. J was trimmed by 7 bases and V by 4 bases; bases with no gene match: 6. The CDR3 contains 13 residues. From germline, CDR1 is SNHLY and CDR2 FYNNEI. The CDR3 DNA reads TGTGCCAGCAGTGCGAGACAGGGCTCTGGCTACACCTTC. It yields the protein CASSARQGSGYTF.

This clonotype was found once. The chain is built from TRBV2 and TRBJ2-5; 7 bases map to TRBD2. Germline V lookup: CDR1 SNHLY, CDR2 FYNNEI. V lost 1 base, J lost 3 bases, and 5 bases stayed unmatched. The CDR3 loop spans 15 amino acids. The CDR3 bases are TGTGCCAGCAGTGAAGATTTCGGGGGGAAAGAGACCCAGTACTTC. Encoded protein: CASSEDFGGKETQYF.

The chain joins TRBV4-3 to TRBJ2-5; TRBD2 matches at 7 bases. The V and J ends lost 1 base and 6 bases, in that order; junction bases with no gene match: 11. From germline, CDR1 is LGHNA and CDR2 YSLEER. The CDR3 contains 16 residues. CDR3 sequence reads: CASSQGTGGSAQTQYF. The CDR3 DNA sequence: TGCGCCAGCAGCCAAGGTACCGGCGGGAGTGCACAGACCCAGTACTTC.

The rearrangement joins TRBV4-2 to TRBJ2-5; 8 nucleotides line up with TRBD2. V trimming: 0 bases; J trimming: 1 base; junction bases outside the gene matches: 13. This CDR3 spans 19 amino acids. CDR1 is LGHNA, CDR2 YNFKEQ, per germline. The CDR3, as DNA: TGTGCCAGCAGCCAAGAAAAGGCGGGGGGACGGCGATTCCAAGAGACCCAGTACTTC. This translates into CASSQEKAGGRRFQETQYF.

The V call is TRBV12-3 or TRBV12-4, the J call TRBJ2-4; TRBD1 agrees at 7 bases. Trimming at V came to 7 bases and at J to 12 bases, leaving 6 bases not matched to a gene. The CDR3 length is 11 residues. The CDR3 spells CASTLRGYQYF. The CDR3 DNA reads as TGTGCCAGCACCCTCAGGGGGTATCAGTACTTC.

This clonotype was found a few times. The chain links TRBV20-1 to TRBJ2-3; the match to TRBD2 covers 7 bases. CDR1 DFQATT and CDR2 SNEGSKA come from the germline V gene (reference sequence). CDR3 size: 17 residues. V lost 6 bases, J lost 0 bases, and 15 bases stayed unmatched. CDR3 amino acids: CSAPPGGGFTSTDTQYF. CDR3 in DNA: TGCAGTGCCCCCCCGGGCGGGGGATTTACTAGCACAGATACGCAGTATTTT.

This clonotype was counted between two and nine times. The DNA of the CDR3 is TGTGCCAGCAGTTTGCGTGGGTCTAGCTCCTACGAGCAGTACTTC. Protein product: CASSLRGSSSYEQYF. The rearrangement links TRBV28 to TRBJ2-7; D gene ambiguous. Looked up from germline, CDR1 is MDHEN and CDR2 is SYDVKM. V lost 3 bases, J lost 0 bases, and 12 bases lay in between. The CDR3 spans 15 residues.

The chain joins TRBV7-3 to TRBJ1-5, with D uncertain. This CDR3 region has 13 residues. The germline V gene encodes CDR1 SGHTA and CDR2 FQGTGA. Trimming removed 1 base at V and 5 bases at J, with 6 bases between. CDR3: CASSLNRDQPQHF. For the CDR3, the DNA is TGTGCCAGCAGCTTAAACAGAGATCAGCCCCAGCATTTT. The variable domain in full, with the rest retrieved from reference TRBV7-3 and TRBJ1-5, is GAGVSQTPSNKVTEKGKYVELRCDPISGHTALYWYRQSLGQGPEFLIYFQGTGAADDSGLPNDRFFAVRPEGSVSTLKIQRTERGDSAVYLCASSLNRDQPQHFGDGTRLSIL.

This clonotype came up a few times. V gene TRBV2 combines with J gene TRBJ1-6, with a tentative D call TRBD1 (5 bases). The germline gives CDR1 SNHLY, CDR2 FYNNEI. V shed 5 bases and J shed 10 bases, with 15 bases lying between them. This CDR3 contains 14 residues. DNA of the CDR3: TGTGCCAGCAGTTCCCAGGGTCTAGAATCACCCCTCCACTTT. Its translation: CASSSQGLESPLHF.

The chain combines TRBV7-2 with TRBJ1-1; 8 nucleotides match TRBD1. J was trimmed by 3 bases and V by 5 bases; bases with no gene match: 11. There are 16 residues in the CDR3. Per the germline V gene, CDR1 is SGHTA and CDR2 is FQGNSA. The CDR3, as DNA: TGTGCCAGCAGCCAAGATCAGGGGGCGACGGACACTGAAGCTTTCTTT. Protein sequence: CASSQDQGATDTEAFF.

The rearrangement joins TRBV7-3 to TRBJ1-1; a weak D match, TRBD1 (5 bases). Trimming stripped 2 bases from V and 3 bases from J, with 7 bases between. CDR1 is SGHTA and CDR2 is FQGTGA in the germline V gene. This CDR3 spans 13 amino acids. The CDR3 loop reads CASSLVGDTEAFF. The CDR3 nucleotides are TGTGCCAGCAGCTTAGTGGGGGACACTGAAGCTTTCTTT.

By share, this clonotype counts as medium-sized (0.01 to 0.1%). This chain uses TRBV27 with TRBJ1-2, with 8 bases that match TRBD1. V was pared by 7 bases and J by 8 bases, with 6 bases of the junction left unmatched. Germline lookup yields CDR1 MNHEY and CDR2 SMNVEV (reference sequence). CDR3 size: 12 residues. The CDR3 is CASKQGGRGYTF. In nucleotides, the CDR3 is TGTGCCAGCAAACAGGGGGGGCGGGGCTACACCTTC.

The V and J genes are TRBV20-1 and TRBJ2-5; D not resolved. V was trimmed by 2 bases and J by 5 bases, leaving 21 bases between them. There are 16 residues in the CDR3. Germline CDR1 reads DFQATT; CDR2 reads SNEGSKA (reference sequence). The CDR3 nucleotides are TGCAGTGCTAGAAGACACTTATCTGGATCAAGCGAGACCCAGTACTTC. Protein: CSARRHLSGSSETQYF.

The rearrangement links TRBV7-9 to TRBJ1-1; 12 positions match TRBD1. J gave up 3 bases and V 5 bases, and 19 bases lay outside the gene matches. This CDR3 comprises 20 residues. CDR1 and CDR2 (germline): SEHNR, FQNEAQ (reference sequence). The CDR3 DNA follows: TGTGCCAGCAGCCCCCAGGGTATCCGGCGGGACAGGGGGCAGGACACTGAAGCTTTCTTT. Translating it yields CASSPQGIRRDRGQDTEAFF.

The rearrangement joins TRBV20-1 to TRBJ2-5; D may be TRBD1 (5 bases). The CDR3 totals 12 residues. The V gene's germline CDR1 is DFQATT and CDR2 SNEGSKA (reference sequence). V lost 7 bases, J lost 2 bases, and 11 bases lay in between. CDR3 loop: CSVRGIQETQYF. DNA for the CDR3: TGCAGTGTTAGGGGTATACAAGAGACCCAGTACTTC.

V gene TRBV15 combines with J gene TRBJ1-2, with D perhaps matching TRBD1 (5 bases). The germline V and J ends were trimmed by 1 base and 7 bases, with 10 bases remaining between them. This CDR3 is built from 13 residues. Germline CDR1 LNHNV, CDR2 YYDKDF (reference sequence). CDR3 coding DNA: TGTGCCACCAGCAGAGCCCGGGACGCTGGCTACACCTTC. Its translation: CATSRARDAGYTF.

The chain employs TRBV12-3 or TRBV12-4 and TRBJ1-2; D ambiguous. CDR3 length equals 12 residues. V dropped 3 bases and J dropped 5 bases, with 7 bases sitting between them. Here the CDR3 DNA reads TGTGCCAGCAGTTTTTCGGTATATGGCTACACCTTC. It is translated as CASSFSVYGYTF.

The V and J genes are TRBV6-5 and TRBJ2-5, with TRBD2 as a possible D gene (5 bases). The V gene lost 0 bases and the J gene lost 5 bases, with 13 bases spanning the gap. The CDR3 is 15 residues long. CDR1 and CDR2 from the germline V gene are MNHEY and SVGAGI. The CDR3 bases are TGTGCCAGCAGTTACTCCGGCCTTCCGGGGGAGACCCAGTACTTC. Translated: CASSYSGLPGETQYF.